The 21 T cell receptor beta chains below all came from one sample that was sequenced in a study of T cell responses to AZD1222 COVID-19 vaccine. TCRdb keeps only in-frame clones here, not all; method: immunoSEQ multiplex PCR. The sample records 85,000 to 90,000 clones, 70% to 90% being singletons. Sequencing used peripheral blood, obtained 28 days after the second AZD1222 dose. The receptors were gathered from an adult who received the AZD1222 COVID-19 vaccine.

V gene TRBV6-2 or TRBV6-3 combines with J gene TRBJ1-2; D unclear. With 3 bases removed from V and 8 bases from J, the gap between germline ends came to 16 bases. CDR3 length equals 14 residues. Germline loops: CDR1 MNHEY, CDR2 SVGEGT. CDR3 DNA sequence: TGTGCCAGCAGTTATTCCGGGGAATTGTTCGGCTACACCTTC. It is translated as CASSYSGELFGYTF.

The chain has TRBV5-1 and TRBJ2-2, with a possible D match to TRBD1 (6 bases). Germline V gives CDR1 SGHRS, CDR2 YFSETQ. This CDR3 has 16 residues. V shed 2 bases and J shed 2 bases, with 13 bases lying between them. CDR3 DNA sequence: TGCGCCAGCAGCTTTTCCGGGACACTTAACACCGGGGAGCTGTTTTTT. This translates into CASSFSGTLNTGELFF.

The chain has TRBV2 and TRBJ1-6; D not certain. Germline lookup yields CDR1 SNHLY and CDR2 FYNNEI. V gave up 6 bases and J gave up 6 bases, with 12 bases separating them. The CDR3 runs 14 residues. The CDR3 bases are TGTGCCAGCAGGGCATCAACAGTTAATTCACCCCTCCACTTT. Translating gives CASRASTVNSPLHF. Full variable domain (remainder filled in from reference TRBV2 and TRBJ1-6): EPEVTQTPSHQVTQMGQEVILRCVPISNHLYFYWYRQILGQKVEFLVSFYNNEISEKSEIFDDQFSVERPDGSNFTLKIRSTKLEDSAMYFCASRASTVNSPLHFGNGTRLTVT.

The chain uses TRBV4-1 and TRBJ2-7; 7 bases fit TRBD1. The length of the CDR3 is 14 residues. The junction had 4 bases not matched to a gene; V was cut back by 2 bases and J by 3 bases. In germline, CDR1 is MGHRA, CDR2 YSYEKL. The CDR3 is CASSQTHRGYEQYF. The CDR3 coding sequence is TGCGCCAGCAGCCAAACACACAGGGGCTACGAGCAGTACTTC.

The rearrangement uses TRBV10-3 and TRBJ2-2, with 10 bases lining up with TRBD1. CDR3 length: 15 amino acids. V was pared by 5 bases and J by 3 bases, with 3 bases of the junction left unmatched. Germline V gene lookup returns CDR1 ENHRY and CDR2 SYGVKD. CDR3 in DNA: TGTGCCATCAGTCCCGGACAGGGGGACACCGGGGAGCTGTTTTTT. It is translated as CAISPGQGDTGELFF.

The chain is built from TRBV3-1 (or the pseudogene TRBV3-2) and TRBJ1-1; a weak D match, TRBD1 (5 bases). Germline CDR1 reads LGHDT; CDR2 reads YNNKEL (reference sequence). This CDR3 comprises 16 residues. The V gene lost 0 bases and the J gene lost 4 bases, with 15 bases spanning the gap. The CDR3 is CASSQDPRTGGTEAFF. The CDR3 DNA follows: TGTGCCAGCAGCCAAGATCCCCGGACCGGGGGCACTGAAGCTTTCTTT.

CDR3 region: CASSLGREETQYF. The CDR3 coding sequence is TGCGCCAGCAGCTTGGGCAGGGAAGAGACCCAGTACTTC. The chain has TRBV5-1 and TRBJ2-5; D possibly corresponds to TRBD1 (5 bases). The V gene's germline CDR1 is SGHRS and CDR2 YFSETQ. This CDR3 is 13 amino acids long. V lost 0 bases to trimming and J lost 3 bases, with 6 bases between them.

A note on this clone: An end of the junction differs from the germline gene, which may be a read error. This chain links TRBV15 with TRBJ2-2, with TRBD2 identical over 13 bases. The V gene's germline CDR1 is LNHNV and CDR2 YYDKDF (reference sequence). CDR3 length equals 18 residues. The CDR3 DNA follows: TGTGCCACCAGGAGAGGACTAGCGGGGGTTACGAACACCGGGGAGCTGTTTTTT. Amino acids: CATRRGLAGVTNTGELFF.

V usage is TRBV7-3 and J usage is TRBJ2-3; D is possibly TRBD1 (5 bases). The CDR3 loop spans 14 amino acids. Trimming removed 3 bases from V and 4 bases from J, with 11 bases in between. Germline V lookup: CDR1 SGHTA, CDR2 FQGTGA. The CDR3 loop is CASSLGQGPDTQYF. Written as DNA, the CDR3 is TGTGCCAGCAGCTTGGGGCAGGGCCCAGATACGCAGTATTTT.

This clone was detected a few times. The CDR3 loop is CASSATGVSTDTQYF. For the CDR3, the DNA is TGTGCCAGCAGCGCCACGGGGGTGTCGACAGATACGCAGTATTTT. This chain connects TRBV21-1 to TRBJ2-3; the DNA was not compared with TRBD2, the D call given in the table. TRBV21-1 is listed as a pseudogene. This CDR3 spans 15 amino acids.

This clone came up once. This chain connects TRBV12-3 or TRBV12-4 to TRBJ1-2; D may be TRBD1 (5 bases). The CDR3 sequence is 13 residues long. Trimming removed 1 base at V and 3 bases at J, with 6 bases between. The CDR3 sequence is CASSLGDDYGYTF. The CDR3 DNA follows: TGTGCCAGCAGTTTAGGGGACGACTATGGCTACACCTTC.

Written as DNA, the CDR3 is TGTGCCAGCAGCTTAGGGACAGGGGGCTATGGCTACACCTTC. Translated: CASSLGTGGYGYTF. The chain employs TRBV7-3 and TRBJ1-2, with TRBD1 matching over 11 bases. Germline V gives CDR1 SGHTA, CDR2 FQGTGA. Trimming removed 2 bases from V and 4 bases from J; junction bases left unmatched: 0. CDR3 size: 14 residues.

The rearrangement joins TRBV6-5 to TRBJ1-1; 11 bases are a match to TRBD1. This CDR3 region has 13 residues. Germline V gene sequence: CDR1 MNHEY, CDR2 SVGAGI. Trimming at V came to 5 bases and at J to 10 bases, leaving 6 bases not matched to a gene. CDR3 bases: TGTGCCAGCAGTCGGACAGGGGGCTACCGAGCTTTCTTT. Translated, it gives CASSRTGGYRAFF.

The sample holds one count of this clone. The chain recombines TRBV7-9 with TRBJ2-5, with D unresolved. V was cut by 6 bases and J by 2 bases, with 4 bases left in between. Germline assignment: CDR1 SEHNR and CDR2 FQNEAQ (reference sequence). CDR3 length equals 11 residues. CDR3 in DNA: TGTGCCAGCAGTCCGCAAGAGACCCAGTACTTC. Translation gives CASSPQETQYF.

This chain uses TRBV6-5 with TRBJ1-1; no clear D gene. The CDR3 length is 11 residues. The V and J ends lost 7 bases and 1 base respectively, with 4 bases between them. Germline values: CDR1 MNHEY, CDR2 SVGAGI. The CDR3 sequence is CASIWNTEAFF. For the CDR3, the DNA is TGTGCCAGCATTTGGAACACTGAAGCTTTCTTT.

The J gene is TRBJ2-7, the V gene TRBV6-5; no clear D gene. V was trimmed by 2 bases and J by 0 bases, leaving 14 bases between them. Germline CDR1 is MNHEY and CDR2 is SVGAGI. The CDR3 length is 16 residues. CDR3 residues: CASSYARQIHSYEQYF. CDR3 nucleotides: TGTGCCAGCAGTTACGCCCGTCAAATACACTCCTACGAGCAGTACTTC.

The chain employs TRBV27 and TRBJ1-2, with D maybe TRBD1 (5 bases). CDR1 MNHEY and CDR2 SMNVEV come from the germline V gene (reference sequence). V lost 0 bases, J lost 4 bases, and 9 bases lay in between. There are 14 residues in the CDR3. The chain's CDR3 is CASSLSAGRYGYTF. DNA for the CDR3: TGTGCCAGCAGTTTATCAGCAGGGCGCTATGGCTACACCTTC.

The chain carries TRBV30 and TRBJ2-7, with D unresolved. V gave up 1 base and J gave up 1 base, with 5 bases separating them. Germline CDR1 reads GTSNPN; CDR2 reads SVGIG (reference sequence). The CDR3 runs to 12 residues. The CDR3 DNA follows: TGTGCCTGGAGTGCAGGATCCTACGAGCAGTACTTC. It specifies CAWSAGSYEQYF.

The gene calls are TRBV6-1 and TRBJ1-1; no clear D. Germline-derived CDR1 and CDR2 are MNHNS and SASEGT. Trimming removed 2 bases at V and 1 base at J, with 5 bases between. CDR3 length: 13 amino acids. DNA for the CDR3: TGTGCCAGCAGTGAACATTCGAACACTGAAGCTTTCTTT. Its translation is CASSEHSNTEAFF.

The V call is TRBV20-1, the J call TRBJ1-2; no clear D gene. Trimming stripped 2 bases from V and 6 bases from J, with 4 bases between. CDR1 DFQATT and CDR2 SNEGSKA come from the germline V gene (reference sequence). The CDR3 spans 10 residues. CDR3 in amino acids: CSARNDGYTF. The CDR3 coding sequence is TGCAGTGCTAGAAATGATGGCTACACCTTC.

The rearrangement links TRBV7-9 to TRBJ1-1, with 7 bases lining up with TRBD1. The V gene's germline CDR1 is SEHNR and CDR2 FQNEAQ (reference sequence). CDR3 length: 16 amino acids. V shed 6 bases, J shed 7 bases, and the junction held 17 bases outside the gene matches. The CDR3 spells CASSPAGRGPTNEAFF. CDR3 nucleotide sequence: TGTGCCAGCAGTCCTGCTGGTAGGGGGCCTACTAATGAAGCTTTCTTT.